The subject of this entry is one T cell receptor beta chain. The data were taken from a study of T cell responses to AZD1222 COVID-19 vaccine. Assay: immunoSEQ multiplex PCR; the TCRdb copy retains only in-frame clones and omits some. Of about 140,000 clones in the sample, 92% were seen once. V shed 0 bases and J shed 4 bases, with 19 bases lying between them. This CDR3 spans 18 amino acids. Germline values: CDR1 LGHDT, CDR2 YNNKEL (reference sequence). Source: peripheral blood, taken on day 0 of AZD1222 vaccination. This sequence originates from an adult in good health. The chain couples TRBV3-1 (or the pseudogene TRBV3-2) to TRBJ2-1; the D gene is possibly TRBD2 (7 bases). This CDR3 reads CASSQDPWGRGSYNEQFF. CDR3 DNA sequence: TGTGCCAGCAGCCAAGATCCCTGGGGGCGGGGGAGTTACAATGAGCAGTTCTTC.